This T cell receptor beta chain appears in the sequencing data of a study of regulatory T cells in long-lasting Graves disease (TCRdb year 2021). Broadly, across the study: Persistent Graves' disease was defined as persistently positive TSH receptor autoantibodies together with antithyroid drug treatment for over 5 years. Patients with persistent Graves' disease were compared with patients with newly diagnosed Graves' disease using TCR sequencing and RNA sequencing of peripheral blood. The study took place in China and was registered as a clinical trial. A total of around 35 samples underwent TCR sequencing, from about 13 patients with persistent Graves' disease and around 20 patients with newly diagnosed Graves' disease. Persistent Graves' disease patients in the clinical cohort had taken antithyroid drugs for roughly ten years on average.

Trimming removed 8 bases from V and 4 bases from J, leaving 14 bases between the germline ends. Including cysteine and phenylalanine, the CDR3 has 13 amino acids. Only the CDR3 part of the read is kept: 39 bases, read in frame from the first base. CDR1 and CDR2 were assigned from the germline V gene as KGHSH and LQKENI. Library preparation was by multiplex PCR. The sequencing machine was an Illumina HiSeq 4000. iRepertoire HTBI primers and Arm-PCR amplification of CDR3 regions were used to construct TCR beta libraries. PCR products were gel purified before sequencing. The published analysis was carried out like this. A total of 62 TRBV and some 15 TRBJ segments were identified across samples and were used for gene usage analysis of CDR3 amino acid clonotypes. Filtered high-quality paired reads were merged into contigs using COPE and FqMerger. BLAST was used to align contigs to IMGT TRBV, TRBD and TRBJ reference genes, and CDR3 was defined according to IMGT. Clonotypes above 0.1% frequency were classified as highly expanded clones. Shannon entropy served as the measure of repertoire diversity, while the Gini coefficient captured V-J evenness. Clonotypes shared by more than one individual were considered public. TCRdb reanalyzed the raw reads on its own, using fastp at Q25 for trimming and MiXCR for clone calling, and kept in-frame beta chains. Each CDR3 protein appears once, grouped with its most common genes and DNA. The V and J calls shown here were made by TCRdb, not taken from the authors' results. Present in this sample are almost 350,000 distinct CDR3 sequences, about 20% of which were seen just once. In total, the top ten clones hold 29% of the sample.

What the research found in general, with its limitations: Persistent patients shared more public clonotypes among themselves (around 3,000) than newly diagnosed patients did (more than 850). The small sample size was acknowledged by the authors as a limitation that may reduce accuracy. Persistent disease showed preferential use of TRBV28, TRBJ1-2 and TRBJ2-5, whereas newly diagnosed disease favored TRBV20-1 and TRBJ2-1. Only the TCR beta chain was sequenced and analyzed. Because the primary lesion, thyroid tissue, could not be accessed, the study looked at peripheral blood alone. Compared with newly diagnosed patients, persistent Graves' disease patients had lower TCR Shannon entropy and fewer highly expanded clones, which suggests clonal expansion.

This clonotype came up many times. No antigen is known for it. One base away there is no much larger clone; base qualities are not given. In light of the paper, this sample's time point label describes: persistent/refractory GD, antithyroid drugs over 5 years with positive TRAb. For both TCR sequencing and RNA sequencing, RNA was extracted from PBMCs in TRIzol. The diagnosis of Graves' disease was made according to American Thyroid Association guidelines. Patients were recruited from an endocrinology department in Xi'an, China. Each patient gave about 10 milliliters of peripheral blood, collected in an EDTA anticoagulant tube. Ficoll Paque Plus density gradient separation was used to isolate PBMCs, and no further T cell sorting was performed. RNA quality was checked with an Agilent 2100 Bioanalyzer and agarose gel, and concentration with a NanoDrop 2000.

The sequence is built from TRBV18 and TRBJ1-2; the D gene lacks a confident call. This TCR came from a female donor with Graves disease. Sequenced here: peripheral blood mononuclear cells (PBMCs), sampled when the disease was refractory, from a patient treated with antithyroid drugs. At the DNA level, the sequence is TGTGCCAGCAGCCCGGACCGGTCCTATGGCTACACCTTC. It encodes CASSPDRSYGYTF.